This T cell receptor beta chain was found in a study of PD-L1 blockade in urothelial cancer. Study summary: Patients commenced atezolizumab in about 2014, and it was given at 1,200 mg intravenously every 3 weeks. Prior chemotherapy in patients spanned 0 to 3 regimens. Blood was tested 3 weeks (second dose) and 6 weeks into treatment.

Samples were collected from each patient before treatment and during treatment. Each patient gave between 1 and 8 of them in total. The method was immunoSEQ multiplex PCR; TCRdb's version includes in-frame clones alone and lacks a portion of them. The profile shows under 30,000 clones, around 87% of them singletons. Looked up from germline, CDR1 is SEHNR and CDR2 is FQNEAQ (reference sequence). This CDR3 region has 16 residues. With 2 bases clipped from V and 4 bases from J, the junction kept 6 bases outside the gene matches. The gene calls are TRBV7-9 and TRBJ2-1, with 9 bases that match TRBD1. The clonotype was recovered from a man aged 50 to 59 with urothelial cancer. Sequenced here: PBMCs, sampled around atezolizumab (anti-PD-L1) treatment. The CDR3 is CASSLRGGTGYNEQFF. As DNA, the CDR3 is TGTGCCAGCAGCTTAAGGGGCGGGACAGGGTACAATGAGCAGTTCTTC. Drawing the rest from reference TRBV7-9 and TRBJ2-1, the complete variable domain is DTGVSQNPRHKITKRGQNVTFRCDPISEHNRLYWYRQTLGQGPEFLTYFQNEAQLEKSRLLSDRFSAERPKGSFSTLEIQRTEQGDSAMYLCASSLRGGTGYNEQFFGPGTRLTVL.